A single sample gave rise to the 4 T cell receptor beta chains below, sequenced in a study of identical twins. MiXCR, run by TCRdb on the 5' RACE reads, gives a single entry per CDR3 protein. The sample records hundreds of thousands of distinct CDR3 sequences, about 12% being singletons. Separately, the same data were catalogued under a study of yellow fever vaccine responses in identical twins.

Sequences were obtained from PBMCs. The origin of the receptors is a woman under 30 in good health.

This clonotype was seen repeatedly, ten times or more. V and J are TRBV5-1 and TRBJ1-1; 8 nucleotides align to TRBD1. The CDR3 has 16 residues. Germline CDR1 reads SGHRS; CDR2 reads YFSETQ. V was pared by 1 base and J by 1 base, with 6 bases of the junction left unmatched. The CDR3, as DNA: TGCGCCAGCAGCTTGCGGGCAGGGGGCGAGAACACTGAAGCTTTCTTT. Translating it yields CASSLRAGGENTEAFF.

J is TRBJ2-4 and V is TRBV20-1, with 8 bases matching TRBD2. The CDR3 loop spans 13 amino acids. From germline, CDR1 is DFQATT and CDR2 SNEGSKA (reference sequence). J gave up 7 bases and V 3 bases, and 5 bases lay outside the gene matches. The CDR3 is CSASASSGNIQYF. The CDR3 coding sequence is TGCAGTGCTAGCGCCTCTAGCGGGAACATTCAGTACTTC.

The rearrangement joins TRBV27 to TRBJ2-1, with 9 nucleotides matching TRBD1. The ends lost 6 bases at V and 4 bases at J; junction bases unmatched: 7. CDR3 size: 15 residues. Germline lookup yields CDR1 MNHEY and CDR2 SMNVEV (reference sequence). CDR3 DNA sequence: TGTGCCAGCAGGTACCGGGACAGGGATTACAATGAGCAGTTCTTC. Translating it yields CASRYRDRDYNEQFF.

This clonotype was recorded a few times. The V gene is TRBV2, the J gene TRBJ2-1, with D possibly TRBD1 on 5 matching bases. Trimming shortened V by 5 bases and J by 7 bases, and 21 bases separated the two germline ends. The germline V gene has CDR1 SNHLY and CDR2 FYNNEI. This CDR3 is built from 16 residues. CDR3: CASSIVRAPGQNEQFF. CDR3 bases: TGTGCCAGCAGTATTGTTCGGGCGCCAGGGCAAAATGAGCAGTTCTTC.